The present T cell receptor beta chain was sequenced within a study of memory CD4+ T cells and cytomegalovirus serostatus. Whole-study context: Donors were healthy Belgian adults, under 10 CMV seropositive and 24 seronegative. Study-wide points: The CMV-associated TCR signature appears largely within the CD4+ memory repertoire.

The protocol was immunoSEQ multiplex PCR, while the TCRdb copy is restricted to in-frame clones and leaves out a portion. The sample has under 55,000 clones; around 80% are singletons. CDR1 is SGHAT, CDR2 FQNNGV, per germline. With 5 bases removed from V and 1 base from J, the gap between germline ends came to 9 bases. The CDR3 contains 15 residues. The sort gate was single viable CD3+CD4+CD8-CD45RO+ cells for memory CD4+ T cells. Notes on this clone: Its antigen is undetermined.

The sample was memory CD4+ T cells from blood. The chain is built from TRBV11-2 and TRBJ2-6, with D tentatively TRBD1 (6 bases). This clonotype was sampled from an adult in good health and CMV-seropositive. The CDR3 loop reads CASSTQGSGANVLTF. The CDR3 DNA reads as TGTGCCAGCAGCACCCAGGGGTCTGGGGCCAACGTCCTGACTTTC.